The 8 T cell receptor beta chains presented below share a single source sample, sequenced in a study of T cells in Graves' hyperthyroidism and ophthalmopathy. The CDR3 regions of TCR beta were amplified from RNA transcripts. The HTBI set primed first-round TCR CDR3 RT-PCR. TCRdb ran MiXCR on the multiplex PCR reads and lists one entry per CDR3 protein. The table has more than 600,000 distinct CDR3 sequences, roughly 15% seen once; the top ten hold under 9.5%. Source material: blood. Receptor source: a man between 18 and 29 years old with Graves' hyperthyroidism.

This clonotype was observed a few times. This sequence joins TRBV6-8 and TRBJ1-6; D is undetermined. Trimming removed 2 bases from V and 0 bases from J, with 11 bases in between. This CDR3 spans 17 amino acids. CDR1 and CDR2 from the germline V gene are MNHGY and SAAAGT. CDR3 in amino acids: CASSYDPQSSYNSPLHF. CDR3 nucleotides: TGTGCCAGCAGTTACGACCCCCAGAGCTCCTATAATTCACCCCTCCACTTT.

This clonotype was counted at least ten times. The V and J genes are TRBV28 and TRBJ2-3; D gene unclear. There are 16 residues in the CDR3. Germline CDR1 MDHEN, CDR2 SYDVKM. The germline V and J ends were trimmed by 5 bases and 3 bases, with 18 bases remaining between them. The CDR3 reads CASSPMVLSLTDTQYF. In DNA, the CDR3 is TGTGCCAGCAGTCCAATGGTTCTCTCGCTGACAGATACGCAGTATTTT.

This clonotype has a handful of counts. The chain joins TRBV11-2 to TRBJ2-7; no definite D call. The germline V gene encodes CDR1 SGHAT and CDR2 FQNNGV. The CDR3 has 14 amino acids. V lost 0 bases and J 6 bases, leaving 12 bases between the germline ends. Here the CDR3 reads CASSLERVRSEQYF. The CDR3 nucleotides are TGTGCCAGCAGCTTAGAACGTGTTAGAAGCGAGCAGTACTTC.

DNA of the CDR3: TGTGCCAGCATCCCTCGGCCCGGCCTCTATGGCTACACCTTC. This sequence encodes CASIPRPGLYGYTF. The chain has TRBV28 and TRBJ1-2; D remains ambiguous. Deletions cut 7 bases from V and 4 bases from J, with 16 bases between. The CDR3 runs 14 residues. Per the germline V gene, CDR1 is MDHEN and CDR2 is SYDVKM.

The sample holds a few counts of this clonotype. CDR3 bases: TGTGCCAGCAACCCTACCTCTAACTCTGGAAACACCATATATTTT. Translating it yields CASNPTSNSGNTIYF. The rearrangement joins TRBV5-5 to TRBJ1-3; unclear D gene. Trimming shortened V by 6 bases and J by 0 bases, and 13 bases separated the two germline ends. This CDR3 spans 15 amino acids. The germline V gene encodes CDR1 SGHKS and CDR2 YYEKEE (reference sequence).

The chain combines TRBV10-2 with TRBJ2-4; 8 bases match TRBD1. The CDR3 extends over 13 amino acids. Trimming cost V 6 bases and J 5 bases; bases outside gene matches: 3. CDR1 is WSHSY, CDR2 SAAADI, per germline. The CDR3 is CASRETGENIQYF. The CDR3 DNA reads as TGCGCCAGCAGAGAGACAGGGGAAAACATTCAGTACTTC.

This clonotype was picked up many times. The rearrangement joins TRBV25-1 to TRBJ2-7; a possible D gene is TRBD2 (6 bases). Germline CDR1 and CDR2: MGHDK and SYGVNS. CDR3 length equals 14 residues. V gave up 2 bases and J gave up 3 bases, with 11 bases separating them. The DNA for the CDR3 is TGTGCCAGCAGTGAAGGGGACGGGGGCTACGAGCAGTACTTC. Encoded protein: CASSEGDGGYEQYF.

This clonotype was picked up many times. This chain uses TRBV28 with TRBJ2-7; no clear D. The CDR3 length is 14 residues. Trimming took 4 bases from V and 3 from J, leaving 13 bases between them. Per the germline V gene, CDR1 is MDHEN and CDR2 is SYDVKM. The CDR3 spells CASSYGPTYYEQYF. The CDR3, as DNA: TGTGCCAGCAGTTACGGGCCGACGTACTACGAGCAGTACTTC.